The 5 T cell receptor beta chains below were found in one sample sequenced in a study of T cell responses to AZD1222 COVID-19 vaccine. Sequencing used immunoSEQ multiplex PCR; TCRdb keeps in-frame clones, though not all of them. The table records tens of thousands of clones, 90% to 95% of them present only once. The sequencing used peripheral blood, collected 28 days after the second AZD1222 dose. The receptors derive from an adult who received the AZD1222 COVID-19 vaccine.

The CDR3 sequence is CASSLGPGWNYGYTF. The CDR3 bases are TGTGCCAGCAGTTTGGGTCCAGGGTGGAACTATGGCTACACCTTC. J is TRBJ1-2 and V is TRBV28; tentative D call: TRBD1 (5 bases). In germline, CDR1 is MDHEN, CDR2 SYDVKM. V shed 3 bases and J shed 2 bases, with 13 bases lying between them. There are 15 residues in the CDR3.

In DNA, the CDR3 is TGTGCCTGGAGTGGAGGGGTGGAAGAGACCCAGTACTTC. As protein: CAWSGGVEETQYF. V and J are TRBV30 and TRBJ2-5; D may correspond to TRBD1 or TRBD2 (5 bases each). V lost 1 base and J 3 bases, leaving 9 bases between the germline ends. Per germline, CDR1 GTSNPN and CDR2 SVGIG (reference sequence). CDR3 size: 13 residues.

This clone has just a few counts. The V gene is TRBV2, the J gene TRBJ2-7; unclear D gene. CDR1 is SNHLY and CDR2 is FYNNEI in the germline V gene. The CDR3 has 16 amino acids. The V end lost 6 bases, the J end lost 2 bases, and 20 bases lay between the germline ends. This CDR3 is CASRLVSDTRAYEQYF. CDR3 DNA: TGTGCCAGCAGGCTAGTATCGGATACTCGTGCCTACGAGCAGTACTTC.

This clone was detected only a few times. The chain's CDR3 is CASSQPGQKNTIYF. The CDR3 DNA follows: TGCGCCAGCAGCCAACCGGGACAGAAAAACACCATATATTTT. This rearrangement joins TRBV4-1 to TRBJ1-3; 7 bases match TRBD1. Germline CDR1 MGHRA, CDR2 YSYEKL. J lost 6 bases, V lost 2 bases, and 4 bases had no gene match. The CDR3 totals 14 residues.

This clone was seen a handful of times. This chain's CDR3 is CASSQTPGQGYTEAFF. CDR3 nucleotide sequence: TGCGCCAGCAGCCAGACCCCGGGACAGGGGTACACTGAAGCTTTCTTT. This rearrangement joins TRBV4-3 to TRBJ1-1, with TRBD1 identical over 10 bases. With 3 bases clipped from V and 3 bases from J, the junction kept 7 bases outside the gene matches. This CDR3 is built from 16 residues. CDR1 LGHNA and CDR2 YSLEER come from the germline V gene.